This is a list of T cell receptor beta chains from one sample in a study of PD-L1 blockade in urothelial cancer. Here immunoSEQ multiplex PCR was the method, and the copy in TCRdb shows in-frame clones only, minus some. This table has 40,000 or so clones, approximately 80% appearing once. The starting material was PBMCs, obtained around atezolizumab (anti-PD-L1) treatment. The receptors shown here come from a man aged 65 to 79 with urothelial cancer. The CDR3 runs from the conserved cysteine through the conserved F or W. The D gene is left open where the match is weak. Not all rows give a size; the values are once, few, many and, for expanded clones, a class.

TRBJ2-5,few,.,TRBV27,TGTGCCAGCAGTTTCTCAGGTCGGGGAGAGACCCAGTACTTC,CASSFSGRGETQYF
TRBJ1-1,.,TRBD1,TRBV5-1,TGCGCCAGCAGCTTGGCTCAGGGGGGCTTTCAACGCGGCACTGAAGCTTTCTTT,CASSLAQGGFQRGTEAFF
TRBJ1-4,once,.,TRBV19,TGTGCCAGTAGTATGACCCGACTGGAAAAACTGTTTTTT,CASSMTRLEKLFF
TRBJ2-5,.,TRBD2,TRBV19,TGTGCCAGTAGTATGTCTCTAGCGGGCTTCCTAGAGACCCAGTACTTC,CASSMSLAGFLETQYF
TRBJ2-2,.,TRBD2,TRBV7-3,TGTGCCAGCAGCCCAAGGGCGCGGGAGGTGGCCGGGGAGCTGTTTTTT,CASSPRAREVAGELFF
TRBJ2-3,.,.,TRBV7-2,TGTGCCAGCAGCTTCGGGACTCCCCCAGATACGCAGTATTTT,CASSFGTPPDTQYF
TRBJ2-3,.,.,TRBV7-9,TGTGCCAGCAGCTTATTCCAGGGTGATACGCAGTATTTT,CASSLFQGDTQYF
TRBJ2-7,.,TRBD2,TRBV28,TGTGCCAGCAGTTTAAGTAGGGCCGCGACTAGCTCCAACTACGAGCAGTACTTC,CASSLSRAATSSNYEQYF
TRBJ2-7,.,TRBD1,TRBV28,TGTGCCAGCAGCCAACAAAGGACAGGGGTATCCTACGAGCAGTACTTC,CASSQQRTGVSYEQYF
TRBJ2-3,.,.,TRBV7-6,TGTGCCAGCAGCTTGGGGCGAGAAGATACGCAGTATTTT,CASSLGREDTQYF
TRBJ1-1,.,TRBD1,TRBV6-5,TGTGCCAGTTACAGGGGGCAAGAGGGGGACACTGAAGCTTTCTTT,CASYRGQEGDTEAFF
TRBJ1-2,.,.,TRBV27,TGTGCCAGCAGTTTAAGAGGGCTTGGGGGCTACACCTTC,CASSLRGLGGYTF
TRBJ2-7,.,TRBD2,TRBV4-1,TGCGCCAGCAGCTCAGAACTAGCGGGGTTCGAGCAGTACTTC,CASSSELAGFEQYF
TRBJ1-6,.,.,TRBV9,TGTGCCAGCAGCGAGACTGTAAATTCACCCCTCCACTTT,CASSETVNSPLHF
TRBJ1-2,.,TRBD1,TRBV4-3,TGCGCCAGCAGCCTGACAGGGCGGAGCTATGGCTACACCTTC,CASSLTGRSYGYTF
TRBJ2-3,once,TRBD2,TRBV5-1,TGCGCCAGCAGCCCCCTAGCGGGAGCGACTCAGTCGGATACGCAGTATTTT,CASSPLAGATQSDTQYF
TRBJ1-4,.,.,TRBV15,TGTGCCACCACCCGGACAGTAAATGAAAAACTGTTTTTT,CATTRTVNEKLFF
TRBJ2-1,.,TRBD2,TRBV7-2,TGTGCCAGCAGCCCATGGACTAGCAGGGGTGAGCAGTTCTTC,CASSPWTSRGEQFF
TRBJ1-5,.,TRBD1,TRBV6-1,TGTGCCAGCAGTGAACAGGGGGAGTATCAGCCCCAGCATTTT,CASSEQGEYQPQHF
TRBJ2-1,once,.,TRBV5-4,TGTGCCAGCAGCTTAGTTTACGATAGCGAGCAGTTCTTC,CASSLVYDSEQFF
TRBJ1-1,.,.,TRBV18,TGTGCCTCCTTGCAGGGTTACGACACTGAAGCTTTCTTT,CASLQGYDTEAFF
TRBJ2-3,.,TRBD2,TRBV4-2,TGTGCCAGCAGCCAAGAAGGACTAGCGATGTCAGATACGCAGTATTTT,CASSQEGLAMSDTQYF
TRBJ2-1,.,TRBD2,TRBV30,TGTGCCTGGAGTACCCCCGGCGGGGGGGCCAATGAGCAGTTCTTC,CAWSTPGGGANEQFF